This T cell receptor (beta chain) is drawn from a study of T cells in Graves' hyperthyroidism and ophthalmopathy. This clonotype has only a few counts. CDR1 SEHNR and CDR2 FQNEAQ come from the germline V gene (reference sequence). The CDR3 runs 14 residues. The ends were cut back, 6 bases at V and 2 bases at J, with 13 bases in the middle. Template material for amplifying TCR beta CDR3 regions consisted of RNA transcripts. The HTBI set primed first-round TCR CDR3 RT-PCR. TCRdb reprocessed the multiplex PCR reads with MiXCR, giving one entry per CDR3 protein. The sample includes 500,000 to 650,000 distinct CDR3 sequences, 17% of them seen just once.

This TCR came from a woman under 30 with Graves' ophthalmopathy. The chain uses TRBV7-9 and TRBJ1-1, with TRBD1 as a possible D gene (5 bases). The material sequenced was blood. CDR3 in amino acids: CASRSDRINTEAFF. CDR3 sequence (DNA): TGTGCCAGCAGAAGTGACAGAATCAACACTGAAGCTTTCTTT.